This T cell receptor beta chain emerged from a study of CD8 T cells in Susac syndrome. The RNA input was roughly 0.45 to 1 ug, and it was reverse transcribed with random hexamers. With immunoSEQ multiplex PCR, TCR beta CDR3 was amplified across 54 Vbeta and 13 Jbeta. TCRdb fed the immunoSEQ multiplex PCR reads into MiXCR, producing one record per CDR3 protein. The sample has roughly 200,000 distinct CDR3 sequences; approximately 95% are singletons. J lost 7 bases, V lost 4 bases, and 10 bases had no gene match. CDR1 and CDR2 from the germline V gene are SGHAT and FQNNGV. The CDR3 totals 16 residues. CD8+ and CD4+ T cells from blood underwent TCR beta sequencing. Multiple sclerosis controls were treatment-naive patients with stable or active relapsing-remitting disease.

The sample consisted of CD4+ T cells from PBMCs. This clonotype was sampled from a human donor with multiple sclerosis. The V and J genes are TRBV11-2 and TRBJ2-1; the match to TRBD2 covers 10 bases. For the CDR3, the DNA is TGTGCCAGCAGCTACCTAGCGGGGGCCTCCAGGAATGAGCAGTTCTTC. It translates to CASSYLAGASRNEQFF.